The rows below give T cell receptor beta chains drawn from one sample of a study of beta chain features in type 1 diabetes. Assay: immunoSEQ multiplex PCR; the TCRdb copy retains only in-frame clones and omits some. The data contain roughly 700,000 clones, around 15% of them singletons. The sequenced sample was naive CD4+ T cells from blood. The source is a man aged 18-30 years with type 1 diabetes. CDR3s include the opening cysteine and the closing phenylalanine or tryptophan. D genes are given only for firm matches. Clone sizes are given selectively: once, few, many, or a class where the clone is expanded.

clone size	V gene	D gene	J gene	CDR3 protein	CDR3 DNA
few	TRBV11-2	NA	TRBJ1-6	CASSLGSAGLCF	TGTGCCAGCAGCTTAGGTTCGGCGGGGCTGTGCTTT
NA	TRBV7-9	NA	TRBJ1-5	CASTLSGGQPQHF	TGTGCCAGCACCCTCTCCGGCGGGCAGCCCCAGCATTTT
few	TRBV7-9	TRBD1	TRBJ1-6	CASSRDRDSSPLHF	TGTGCCAGCAGCCGGGACAGGGATAGTTCACCCCTCCACTTT
NA	TRBV29-1	NA	TRBJ1-1	CSVLTNTEAFF	TGCAGCGTTCTTACGAACACTGAAGCTTTCTTT
NA	TRBV5-4	TRBD2	TRBJ2-3	CASSSSGGLVADTQYF	TGTGCCAGCAGCTCTAGCGGGGGGCTCGTCGCAGATACGCAGTATTTT
NA	TRBV6-1	NA	TRBJ1-2	CASSELRGDAGTF	TGTGCCAGCAGTGAATTGAGGGGAGACGCGGGCACCTTC
few	TRBV4-1	NA	TRBJ2-7	CASSQEGVQNTYEQYF	TGCGCCAGCAGCCAAGAAGGAGTTCAGAATACCTACGAGCAGTACTTC
NA	TRBV28	TRBD1	TRBJ1-4	CASSSADRGLGKLFF	TGTGCCAGCAGTTCCGCGGACAGGGGGCTTGGAAAACTGTTTTTT
few	TRBV10-3	NA	TRBJ1-1	CAISERVGMNTEAFF	TGTGCCATCAGTGAAAGGGTCGGGATGAACACTGAAGCTTTCTTT
once	TRBV19	NA	TRBJ2-7	CASSSSAYLGYEQYF	TGTGCCAGTAGTAGTTCCGCCTATCTCGGCTACGAGCAGTACTTC
few	TRBV5-1	NA	TRBJ1-6	CASSPPTAGGASPLHF	TGCGCCAGCAGCCCACCGACCGCTGGGGGGGCTTCACCCCTCCACTTT
NA	TRBV19	NA	TRBJ2-3	CASSGIADLRDTQYF	TGTGCCAGTAGTGGGATAGCGGACCTCAGGGATACGCAGTATTTT
NA	TRBV7-2	NA	TRBJ1-5	CASSLLSGLQPQHF	TGTGCCAGCAGCTTATTATCAGGGTTGCAGCCCCAGCATTTT
few	TRBV11-2	NA	TRBJ1-1	CASSLVSGNTEAFF	TGTGCCAGCAGCTTAGTGTCCGGTAACACTGAAGCTTTCTTT
few	TRBV7-2	NA	TRBJ1-2	CASSLTGLATSYGYTF	TGTGCCAGCAGCCTCACCGGACTCGCAACCTCCTATGGCTACACCTTC
few	TRBV30	TRBD1	TRBJ1-2	CACTRDRFANYGYTF	TGTGCCTGCACCCGGGACAGGTTTGCTAACTATGGCTACACCTTC
NA	TRBV5-1	NA	TRBJ2-2	CASSLYSANTGELFF	TGCGCCAGCAGCTTGTACAGCGCGAACACCGGGGAGCTGTTTTTT
NA	TRBV6-5	NA	TRBJ1-6	CASSYGLPQSPLHF	TGTGCCAGCAGTTACGGACTGCCCCAATCACCCCTCCACTTT
NA	TRBV7-2	TRBD2	TRBJ2-7	CASSAGLAGSYEQYF	TGTGCCAGCAGCGCGGGACTAGCGGGGTCCTACGAGCAGTACTTC
NA	TRBV7-9	NA	TRBJ1-1	CASRKGHQATEAFF	TGTGCCAGCAGAAAGGGACACCAGGCCACTGAAGCTTTCTTT
few	TRBV30	NA	TRBJ2-1	CAWSVRQGTYNEQFF	TGTGCCTGGAGTGTACGGCAGGGGACCTACAATGAGCAGTTCTTC
few	TRBV5-1	TRBD1	TRBJ1-5	CASSLTGAGNQPQHF	TGCGCCAGCAGCTTGACAGGGGCTGGCAATCAGCCCCAGCATTTT
NA	TRBV5-1	NA	TRBJ2-1	CASSLSTPGEQFF	TGCGCCAGCAGCTTGTCCACCCCGGGGGAGCAGTTCTTC
few	TRBV20-1	NA	TRBJ2-1	CSARSTNEQFF	TGCAGTGCCCGTAGCACGAATGAGCAGTTCTTC
NA	TRBV6-1	TRBD1	TRBJ2-2	CASSSDRGSAGELFF	TGTGCCAGCAGCTCCGACAGGGGGTCGGCCGGGGAGCTGTTTTTT
few	TRBV19	NA	TRBJ2-2	CASILNRETGELFF	TGTGCCAGTATCTTGAACAGAGAAACCGGGGAGCTGTTTTTT
few	TRBV7-9	TRBD1	TRBJ2-4	CASSLGTGFSYF	TGTGCCAGCAGCTTAGGGACAGGGTTCTCGTACTTC
NA	TRBV30	TRBD1	TRBJ1-2	CAWSVLWTGGYGYTF	TGTGCCTGGAGTGTCTTATGGACAGGAGGCTATGGCTACACCTTC
NA	TRBV10-3	TRBD1	TRBJ2-1	CAISESKGAANEQFF	TGTGCCATCAGTGAGTCAAAGGGGGCAGCTAATGAGCAGTTCTTC
NA	TRBV9	TRBD2	TRBJ2-3	CASSVDVTSGHTQYF	TGTGCCAGCAGCGTAGATGTGACTAGCGGTCATACGCAGTATTTT
few	TRBV7-2	NA	TRBJ2-3	CASSLGTSGDTQYF	TGTGCCAGCAGCTTAGGCACCTCTGGAGATACGCAGTATTTT
few	TRBV7-9	TRBD2	TRBJ2-1	CASSLPRGGTSGDEQFF	TGTGCCAGCAGCTTACCCAGGGGTGGGACTAGCGGGGATGAGCAGTTCTTC
few	TRBV7-2	NA	TRBJ2-5	CASSFNGGQETQYF	TGTGCCAGCAGCTTCAATGGGGGCCAAGAGACCCAGTACTTC
NA	TRBV6-5	NA	TRBJ2-5	CASSYTGQETQYF	TGTGCCAGCAGTTACACAGGGCAAGAGACCCAGTACTTC
NA	TRBV5-1	NA	TRBJ2-5	CASSVVMETQYF	TGCGCCAGCAGTGTAGTGATGGAGACCCAGTACTTC
NA	TRBV28	NA	TRBJ1-2	CASRSSFRDGYTF	TGTGCCAGCAGGAGTTCCTTCCGGGATGGCTACACCTTC
NA	TRBV5-6	NA	TRBJ2-1	CASSLFGPGNEQFF	TGTGCCAGCAGCTTGTTTGGGCCTGGCAATGAGCAGTTCTTC
NA	TRBV30	TRBD1	TRBJ1-6	CAWSPGTARTPPLHF	TGTGCCTGGAGCCCCGGGACAGCCCGAACTCCACCCCTCCACTTT
few	TRBV29-1	NA	TRBJ2-5	CSVEGTYGETQYF	TGCAGCGTTGAAGGCACATACGGAGAGACCCAGTACTTC
NA	TRBV4-1	NA	TRBJ1-1	CASSQVVYLGNTEAFF	TGCGCCAGCAGCCAAGTGGTCTATTTAGGGAACACTGAAGCTTTCTTT
few	TRBV11-2	NA	TRBJ2-7	CASSSPSRDREQYF	TGTGCCAGCAGCTCGCCATCCCGGGACCGCGAGCAGTACTTC
NA	TRBV5-1	TRBD2	TRBJ2-7	CASSFSGAYEQYF	TGCGCCAGCAGTTTTAGCGGGGCATACGAGCAGTACTTC
few	TRBV30	NA	TRBJ1-5	CAWSNGGSVNQPQHF	TGTGCCTGGAGTAATGGGGGGTCGGTTAATCAGCCCCAGCATTTT
NA	TRBV13	TRBD1	TRBJ1-3	CASSLRQGEGNTIYF	TGTGCCAGCAGCTTACGACAGGGCGAAGGAAACACCATATATTTT
NA	TRBV7-8	TRBD1	TRBJ2-5	CASSPRQGETQYF	TGTGCCAGCAGCCCCCGACAGGGAGAGACCCAGTACTTC
NA	TRBV6-5	NA	TRBJ2-7	CASSYRGEQYF	TGTGCCAGCAGTTACCGGGGGGAGCAGTACTTC
few	TRBV28	NA	TRBJ1-2	CAAEHYGYTF	TGTGCCGCAGAACACTATGGCTACACCTTC
few	TRBV28	TRBD1	TRBJ1-2	CASSPPGQRGSDYGYTF	TGTGCCAGCAGCCCCCCGGGACAGAGAGGATCCGACTATGGCTACACCTTC
few	TRBV7-8	NA	TRBJ2-5	CASSQGSETQYF	TGTGCCAGCAGTCAGGGGTCAGAGACCCAGTACTTC
NA	TRBV7-9	TRBD1	TRBJ1-2	CASSSTGEGYGYTF	TGTGCCAGCAGCTCGACAGGGGAAGGCTATGGCTACACCTTC
NA	TRBV2	NA	TRBJ1-2	CASSERYYGYTF	TGTGCCAGCAGTGAGAGGTACTATGGCTACACCTTC
few	TRBV2	TRBD2	TRBJ2-7	CASRRLAGPSSYEQYF	TGTGCCAGCAGAAGACTAGCGGGGCCGAGCTCCTACGAGCAGTACTTC
few	TRBV27	NA	TRBJ2-7	CASSPPGTYEQYF	TGTGCCAGCAGTCCCCCAGGGACCTACGAGCAGTACTTC
NA	TRBV29-1	TRBD1	TRBJ1-1	CSVEGQGGTEAFF	TGCAGCGTTGAGGGACAGGGTGGGACTGAAGCTTTCTTT
few	TRBV4-1	TRBD2	TRBJ2-1	CASRASGGASSYNEQFF	TGCGCCAGCAGGGCTAGCGGGGGGGCTAGCTCCTACAATGAGCAGTTCTTC
NA	TRBV5-4	NA	TRBJ1-3	CASSQGTSGNTIYF	TGTGCCAGCAGCCAGGGGACATCTGGAAACACCATATATTTT
few	TRBV7-2	NA	TRBJ1-5	CASSQGPVPQHF	TGTGCCAGCAGCCAGGGACCGGTGCCCCAGCATTTT
NA	TRBV7-2	TRBD2	TRBJ2-1	CASSLAGLAADEQFF	TGTGCCAGCAGCTTAGCGGGACTAGCGGCAGATGAGCAGTTCTTC
few	TRBV6-4	NA	TRBJ2-1	CASSEGPSRGEQFF	TGTGCCAGCAGTGAGGGGCCCTCACGCGGTGAGCAGTTCTTC
few	TRBV6-5	TRBD1	TRBJ1-2	CASSYRGQGMNYGYTF	TGTGCCAGCAGTTACCGGGGACAGGGAATGAACTATGGCTACACCTTC